These T cell receptor beta chains were read from a single sample in a study of shared clonotypes between healthy human individuals. TCRdb keeps only in-frame clones here, not all; method: immunoSEQ multiplex PCR. The table shows about 2,500,000 clones, with around 90% occurring only once. The sample comprised naive CD4+ T cells sorted from blood. The receptors here all came from a man aged 18 to 30 in good health. Both conserved end residues are part of each CDR3.

v_call	j_call	cdr3_aa
TRBV7-8	TRBJ1-1	CASSSRGRNTEAFF
TRBV18	TRBJ1-2	CASSLSGGVNGYTF
TRBV2	TRBJ2-7	CASSESSYEQYF
TRBV6-6	TRBJ1-6	CASGGQGASPLHF
TRBV2	TRBJ2-3	CASRLMAQYF
TRBV5-6	TRBJ2-7	CASSRLRDTYEQYF
TRBV5-4	TRBJ2-5	CASSLKFESGTQYF
TRBV5-4	TRBJ2-7	CASSFLSYEQYF
TRBV6-1	TRBJ2-2	CASRLGQANTGELFF
TRBV7-2	TRBJ1-1	CASSTRQGVEAFF
TRBV13	TRBJ2-5	CASSAPPTGALFETQYF
TRBV20-1	TRBJ2-7	CSARDLAMQYF
TRBV5-1	TRBJ2-7	CASSLGSSGRPSSYEQYF
TRBV1	TRBJ1-1	CTSRIGTGENTEAFF